The present T cell receptor (beta chain) was sequenced within a study of blood T cell repertoires in COVID-19. Whole-study context: The United States, Italy and Spain provided the acute and convalescent COVID-19 samples.

This clone has more than one count but fewer than ten. Assay: immunoSEQ multiplex PCR; the TCRdb copy retains only in-frame clones and omits some. The sample lists around 100,000 clones; roughly 82% were seen once. Sample: peripheral blood. The clonotype originates from a man aged 60 to 75 with acute or convalescent COVID-19.

This chain's CDR3 is CATSDLGGNSYNEQFF. The CDR3 DNA is TGTGCCACCAGTGATTTGGGAGGGAACTCCTACAATGAGCAGTTCTTC. The rearrangement joins TRBV24-1 to TRBJ2-1; D might be TRBD2 (6 bases). The V gene lost 0 bases and the J gene lost 0 bases, with 8 bases spanning the gap. The CDR3 consists of 16 residues. Germline CDR1 is KGHDR and CDR2 is SFDVKD.